This T cell receptor (beta chain) was recorded in a study of T cell changes during pregnancy in multiple sclerosis. Libraries were prepared by immunoSEQ multiplex PCR; TCRdb keeps only in-frame clonotypes and omits some of them. The data hold roughly 93,000 clones, with less than 95% observed a single time. This clone has a single count. This TCR derives from a female donor in good health, enrolled as a control in a pregnancy study. The sequencing used peripheral blood, collected in the first trimester of pregnancy.

This chain's CDR3 is CASTPRQGDYEQYF. DNA of the CDR3: TGCGCCAGCACTCCCAGACAGGGGGACTACGAGCAGTACTTC. V gene TRBV5-1 combines with J gene TRBJ2-7; 9 nucleotides line up with TRBD1. V lost 6 bases and J lost 3; bases outside the gene matches: 7. The CDR3 spans 14 residues. In germline, CDR1 is SGHRS, CDR2 YFSETQ.